The clone carrying this T cell receptor (beta chain) was found a few times. This entry belongs to a study of blood T cell repertoires in COVID-19. This CDR3 has 14 residues. The V and J ends lost 0 bases and 4 bases respectively, with 10 bases between them. CDR1 SGHRS and CDR2 YFSETQ come from the germline V gene. The protocol was immunoSEQ multiplex PCR, while the TCRdb copy is restricted to in-frame clones and leaves out a portion. The sample carries about 120,000 clones, approximately 85% recorded once. Sequencing used peripheral blood. This chain joins TRBV5-1 and TRBJ1-2; D is uncertain. This clonotype originated in an elderly man with acute or convalescent COVID-19. CDR3 amino acids: CASSLGGEGYGYTF. CDR3 coding DNA: TGCGCCAGCAGCTTGGGAGGAGAGGGCTATGGCTACACCTTC.